Listed below are T cell receptor beta chains from one sample, sequenced in a study of blood T cell repertoires in COVID-19. Repertoires were generated with immunoSEQ multiplex PCR, while TCRdb's copy carries only in-frame clones and drops some. The repertoire holds roughly 160,000 clones, 65% to 90% seen once, with around 8.3% in the top ten. The material sequenced was peripheral blood. The receptor source for this set is a man aged 60 to 69 with acute or convalescent COVID-19. Both conserved end residues are part of each CDR3. A D gene is named only where the DNA matches it firmly. Clone size, where shown, is once, few, many, or a class for clones that have expanded.

>-|TRBD2|TRBJ2-1|TRBV28
TGTGCCAGCAGTTCCGCACTAGCGGGAGGGCCAATCGCCTACAATGAGCAGTTCTTC
CASSSALAGGPIAYNEQFF
>-|TRBD1|TRBJ1-2|TRBV6-1
TGTGCCAGCAGTGAGCGCGGTGACAGGGGCGCCTATGGCTACACCTTC
CASSERGDRGAYGYTF
>-|-|TRBJ2-5|TRBV28
TGTGCCAGCAGTTTAGGGGCGCAAGAGACCCAGTACTTC
CASSLGAQETQYF
>-|TRBD2|TRBJ2-1|TRBV6-5
TGTGCCAGCAGCCGTCTTGCGGGAGGGCCCTATGAGCAGTTCTTC
CASSRLAGGPYEQFF
>-|TRBD2|TRBJ2-7|TRBV6-5
TGTGCCAGCAGACGACTAGCGATCCCCTACGAGCAGTACTTC
CASRRLAIPYEQYF
>-|-|TRBJ2-1|TRBV9
TGTGCCAGCACCGCCAATAGCGGTAGCTCCTACAATGAGCAGTTCTTC
CASTANSGSSYNEQFF
>-|-|TRBJ2-3|TRBV12-5
TGTGCTAGTGGTGCCACTAGGGATAGTACGCAGTATTTT
CASGATRDSTQYF
>-|-|TRBJ2-7|TRBV5-1
TGCGCCAGCAGCTTGGAAGGGACATCCTCCTACGAGCAGTACTTC
CASSLEGTSSYEQYF
>few|TRBD2|TRBJ2-3|TRBV5-1
TGCGCCAGCAGGACTAGCGGGTACACAGATACGCAGTATTTT
CASRTSGYTDTQYF
>-|TRBD1|TRBJ2-5|TRBV14
TGTGCCAGCAGCCGTAACAGGGGGTACCAAGAGACCCAGTACTTC
CASSRNRGYQETQYF
>-|TRBD1|TRBJ1-2|TRBV6-5
TGTGCCAGCAAACAGACAGGGGGGGACTATGGCTACACCTTC
CASKQTGGDYGYTF
>-|TRBD1|TRBJ2-7|TRBV4-2
TGTGCCAGCAGCCCCGGACAGGGAAGTAATGTTGACGAGCAGTACTTC
CASSPGQGSNVDEQYF
>-|TRBD1|TRBJ2-2|TRBV7-9
TGTGCCAGCAGCCCGGACAGGCAAGGAAGCACCGGGGAGCTGTTTTTT
CASSPDRQGSTGELFF
>-|TRBD2|TRBJ2-1|TRBV10-3
TGTGCCATCAGTGACCCTCCGGGACTAGCGGGAGGGACGACCTACAATGAGCAGTTCTTC
CAISDPPGLAGGTTYNEQFF
>-|-|TRBJ1-1|TRBV29-1
TGCAGCGCTAATGACGGGTTCGAAGCTTTCTTT
CSANDGFEAFF
>-|TRBD1|TRBJ2-2|TRBV7-3
TGTGCCAGCAGCCCACCCCCGGGACAGGGGTGGACCGGGGAGCTGTTTTTT
CASSPPPGQGWTGELFF
>-|-|TRBJ1-2|TRBV9
TGTGCCAGCAGCGTAGATTACACCTATGGCTACACCTTC
CASSVDYTYGYTF
>-|-|TRBJ2-7|TRBV6-6
TGTGCCAGCAGTAGGAGCGATATCACCTACGAGCAGTACTTC
CASSRSDITYEQYF
>-|-|TRBJ2-7|TRBV6-5
TGTGCCAGCACCCAGGACTGGTCTAACGAGCAGTACTTC
CASTQDWSNEQYF
>-|TRBD1|TRBJ1-2|TRBV28
TGTGCCAGCAGTTTATCGGGGTGGGCAGGGGGCAACTATGGCTACACCTTC
CASSLSGWAGGNYGYTF
>-|-|TRBJ2-7|TRBV28
TGTGACTCTACAGGGTACTATAGATTACACGAGCAGTACTTC
CDSTGYYRLHEQYF
>-|TRBD2|TRBJ2-1|TRBV9
TGTGCCAGCAGCGTAGGTGGTAGCGGGAGCTACAATGAGCAGTTCTTC
CASSVGGSGSYNEQFF
>-|TRBD1|TRBJ1-1|TRBV5-1
TGCGCCAGCAGCACAGGACAGGGGGCCGGGAACACTGAAGCTTTCTTT
CASSTGQGAGNTEAFF
>-|-|TRBJ2-2|TRBV28
TGTGCCACCTCTGACACGAACACCGGGGAGCTGTTTTTT
CATSDTNTGELFF
>-|TRBD1|TRBJ2-1|TRBV6-5
TGTGCCAGCACTTTAACAGGGGGTTCCTACAATGAGCAGTTCTTC
CASTLTGGSYNEQFF
>-|-|TRBJ2-2|TRBV27
TGTGCCAGGGCCCCCCCTGACGGCGGTCCGAACACCGGGGAGCTGTTTTTT
CARAPPDGGPNTGELFF
>-|-|TRBJ1-3|TRBV5-6
TGTGCCAGCAGCTGGTCCCCGGGAGCTGGAAACACCATATATTTT
CASSWSPGAGNTIYF
>-|TRBD1|TRBJ1-3|TRBV24-1
TGTGCCACCAGCCAGGGGGGACCCTCTGGAAACACCATATATTTT
CATSQGGPSGNTIYF
>-|TRBD2|TRBJ2-7|TRBV3-1/TRBV3-2
TGTGCCAGCAGTTACTCCGGGACTAGCGGGGAGCAGTACTTC
CASSYSGTSGEQYF
>-|TRBD2|TRBJ2-1|TRBV6-5
TGTGCCAGCAGTCGCTCAGCGGGAGTTGGAGATGAGCAGTTCTTC
CASSRSAGVGDEQFF
>-|TRBD2|TRBJ2-5|TRBV2
TGTGCCAGCAGGTACCGGGAGGCCCCGCGGACCCAGTACTTC
CASRYREAPRTQYF
>-|TRBD1|TRBJ2-7|TRBV28
TGTGCCAGCAGTTGGGACAGGGGTTACGAGCAGTACTTC
CASSWDRGYEQYF
>-|TRBD1|TRBJ2-7|TRBV24-1
TGTGCCACCAGTGAGGAGACAGGGGACCCCTACGAGCAGTACTTC
CATSEETGDPYEQYF
>-|-|TRBJ2-5|TRBV7-9
TGTGCCAGCAGCTTAGCGCGAAGGGGGGGAGAGACCCAGTACTTC
CASSLARRGGETQYF
>-|-|TRBJ1-5|TRBV28
TGTGCCAGCACAGGAGGTTGGGATCAGCCCCAGCATTTT
CASTGGWDQPQHF
>few|TRBD2|TRBJ2-7|TRBV7-2
TGTGCCAGCACCCTGGGGCTAGCGGGAGTGTACGAGCAGTACTTC
CASTLGLAGVYEQYF
>-|TRBD2|TRBJ2-1|TRBV24-1
TGTGCCACCAGTAGACTAGCGGATGAGCAGTTCTTC
CATSRLADEQFF
>-|TRBD2|TRBJ2-1|TRBV24-1
TGTGCCACCAGTGATCCCGCGGGAGGGGTTTACAATGAGCAGTTCTTC
CATSDPAGGVYNEQFF
>-|-|TRBJ2-7|TRBV2
TGTGCCAGCAGCAGGGGACCCGCCTACGAGCAGTACTTC
CASSRGPAYEQYF
>-|TRBD2|TRBJ2-1|TRBV9
TGTGCCAGCAGCCCAGGGACTAGCTTAAACGCCTACAATGAGCAGTTCTTC
CASSPGTSLNAYNEQFF
>-|-|TRBJ2-7|TRBV15
TGTGCCACCAGCAGAGAACCCAGGGGCTACGAGCAGTACTTC
CATSREPRGYEQYF
>-|TRBD1|TRBJ1-4|TRBV6-5
TGTGCCAGCAGGACAGGGTGGGACGAAAAACTGTTTTTT
CASRTGWDEKLFF
>-|-|TRBJ1-5|TRBV15
TGTGCCACCAGCTTTTCTCAGGGATCTGCTCAGCCCCAGCATTTT
CATSFSQGSAQPQHF
>many|-|TRBJ2-6|TRBV5-1
TGCGCCAGCAGCTTGGGGAGTGGGGCCAACGTCCTGACTTTC
CASSLGSGANVLTF
>-|-|TRBJ1-3|TRBV5-4
TGTGCCAGCAGCTCCCGGCTAGGAAGGGAGGGTGGAAACACCATATATTTT
CASSSRLGREGGNTIYF
>-|TRBD1|TRBJ1-3|TRBV15
TGTGCCACCAGCAGACTACTAAGGGGGCGCTCGTCTAAGAACACCATATATTTT
CATSRLLRGRSSKNTIYF